One sample yielded the 15 T cell receptor beta chains listed below, sequenced in a study of blood T cell repertoires in COVID-19. The data were produced by immunoSEQ multiplex PCR, yet TCRdb's version contains in-frame clones alone and is incomplete. The profile covers some 250,000 clones, with approximately 86% appearing a single time and 0.65% to 0.95% taken by the ten largest. The specimen sequenced was peripheral blood. The receptors derive from a woman in her twenties or thirties with acute or convalescent COVID-19.

This rearrangement joins TRBV5-1 to TRBJ2-5; D perhaps matches TRBD1 (6 bases). CDR1 SGHRS and CDR2 YFSETQ come from the germline V gene. V lost 4 bases, J lost 2 bases, and 12 bases lay in between. The CDR3 length is 14 residues. The CDR3 region has the DNA TGCGCCAGCAGCCACAGGGCAATTCAAGAGACCCAGTACTTC. Its translation is CASSHRAIQETQYF.

Comment on this clone: At the DNA level, this CDR3 is encoded by other sequences in the same sample as well. V gene TRBV12-3 or TRBV12-4 combines with J gene TRBJ1-5; the D gene is possibly TRBD1 (5 bases). The length of the CDR3 is 13 residues. Trimming pared 5 bases from V and 5 bases from J, leaving 10 bases between. The CDR3 bases are TGTGCCAGCAGTCAGGGAGGGGATCAGCCCCAGCATTTT. Its protein product is CASSQGGDQPQHF.

The J gene is TRBJ2-5, the V gene TRBV21-1; TRBD1 was called by the table and not checked on the DNA. TRBV21-1 is designated a pseudogene. The CDR3 totals 17 residues. CDR3 region: CATSMGLAGCAQETQYF. Written as DNA, the CDR3 is TGTGCCACCAGCATGGGGCTTGCAGGGTGCGCCCAAGAGACCCAGTACTTC.

The rearrangement links TRBV30 to TRBJ1-3; D gene uncertain. The CDR3 spans 11 residues. In germline, CDR1 is GTSNPN, CDR2 SVGIG (reference sequence). The germline V and J ends were trimmed by 6 bases and 4 bases, with 7 bases remaining between them. CDR3 in amino acids: CACNTGNTIYF. The CDR3 coding sequence is TGTGCCTGTAACACCGGAAACACCATATATTTT.

The chain recombines TRBV7-9 with TRBJ1-1; 7 nucleotides align to TRBD1. This CDR3 is built from 14 residues. Germline V gene lookup returns CDR1 SEHNR and CDR2 FQNEAQ (reference sequence). V lost 4 bases and J lost 4; bases outside the gene matches: 6. The CDR3 DNA reads TGTGCCAGCAGCTCAACCCACAGGGGCACTGAAGCTTTCTTT. It yields the protein CASSSTHRGTEAFF.

This clone has a handful of counts. This chain connects TRBV7-2 to TRBJ1-2; TRBD1 matches at 10 bases. Germline CDR1 is SGHTA and CDR2 is FQGNSA. V lost 6 bases, J lost 3 bases, and 4 bases stayed unmatched. This CDR3 spans 14 amino acids. The CDR3 nucleotides are TGTGCCAGCAGTTCGGACAGGGGGGACTATGGCTACACCTTC. This sequence encodes CASSSDRGDYGYTF.

The rearrangement uses TRBV27 and TRBJ2-7; 9 positions match TRBD1. The CDR3 consists of 15 residues. Germline V gene sequence: CDR1 MNHEY, CDR2 SMNVEV (reference sequence). V was clipped by 5 bases and J by 2 bases; unmatched bases: 7. CDR3 loop: CASSNTGGRAYEQYF. The CDR3 nucleotides are TGTGCCAGCAGTAACACAGGGGGCAGGGCCTACGAGCAGTACTTC.

V is TRBV4-3 and J is TRBJ1-2, with D hard to call. This CDR3 contains 14 residues. Between the trimmed V and J ends, which lost 0 bases and 1 base, there was a span of 6 bases. Germline CDR1 is LGHNA and CDR2 is YSLEER. The CDR3: CASSQDWSNYGYTF. CDR3 nucleotides: TGCGCCAGCAGCCAAGATTGGAGTAACTATGGCTACACCTTC.

The gene calls are TRBV6-5 and TRBJ1-1; TRBD1 matches 9 bases. Per the germline V gene, CDR1 is MNHEY and CDR2 is SVGAGI. The CDR3 extends over 15 amino acids. The V gene end was trimmed by 6 bases and the J gene end by 1 base; junction bases not matched to a gene: 6. In DNA form, the CDR3 reads TGTGCCAGCAGCTTCTCACAGGGGGCGAACACTGAAGCTTTCTTT. It is translated as CASSFSQGANTEAFF.

CDR3 nucleotides: TGCGCCAGCAGCCAGCATAACTTCCAGACAGGGAACACTGAAGCTTTCTTT. It encodes CASSQHNFQTGNTEAFF. The gene calls are TRBV4-3 and TRBJ1-1, with a weak D call TRBD1 (6 bases). Trimming pared 3 bases from V and 1 base from J, leaving 18 bases between. The CDR3 extends over 17 amino acids. CDR1 and CDR2 (germline): LGHNA, YSLEER.

This chain connects TRBV30 to TRBJ2-1, with D possibly matching TRBD1 (5 bases). CDR3 length: 15 amino acids. Trimming shortened V by 4 bases and J by 1 base, and 14 bases separated the two germline ends. Per germline, CDR1 GTSNPN and CDR2 SVGIG (reference sequence). CDR3 residues: CAWIISTESYNEQFF. The DNA for the CDR3 is TGTGCCTGGATTATCTCGACAGAATCCTACAATGAGCAGTTCTTC.

The chain uses TRBV4-3 and TRBJ2-7, with 10 bases fitting TRBD2. Germline CDR1 LGHNA, CDR2 YSLEER. V was clipped by 0 bases and J by 7 bases; unmatched bases: 9. This CDR3 is 16 amino acids long. CDR3 loop: CASSQDVASGSGEQYF. Here the CDR3 DNA reads TGCGCCAGCAGCCAAGATGTGGCTAGCGGGAGCGGTGAGCAGTACTTC.

This clone appeared a few times. The chain employs TRBV4-1 and TRBJ2-7; D ambiguous. V lost 2 bases to trimming and J lost 7 bases, with 18 bases between them. The CDR3 is 15 residues long. The germline CDR1 and CDR2 sequences are MGHRA and YSYEKL. The CDR3 bases are TGCGCCAGCAGCCAACAGACACAAGAGACGAAAGAGCAGTACTTC. It translates to CASSQQTQETKEQYF.

The V call is TRBV5-4, the J call TRBJ2-3; TRBD2 is a possible D gene (6 bases). There are 15 residues in the CDR3. The germline V gene has CDR1 SGHNT and CDR2 YYREEE (reference sequence). Trimming left V 9 bases short and J 4 bases short, with 21 bases between. The CDR3 loop reads CATWRAGQAADTQYF. CDR3 coding DNA: TGTGCCACGTGGAGGGCGGGGCAGGCCGCAGATACGCAGTATTTT.

This rearrangement joins TRBV6-5 to TRBJ1-5; 8 nucleotides agree with TRBD1. The J segment lost 0 bases and the V segment lost 4 bases, leaving 2 bases of the junction unmatched. CDR1 MNHEY and CDR2 SVGAGI come from the germline V gene. This CDR3 is built from 15 residues. In DNA, the CDR3 is TGTGCCAGCAGTTCCAGGGGGCTTAGCAATCAGCCCCAGCATTTT. Its translation: CASSSRGLSNQPQHF.